A selection of T cell receptor beta chains follows, all from one sample in a study of control samples from healthy donors and cancer patients. TCRdb keeps only in-frame clones here, not all; method: immunoSEQ multiplex PCR. Here the sample spans 80,000 to 100,000 clones, over 85% being singletons. Sequenced sample: blood. Source of these receptors: a human donor in good health. The donor label of this sample is uncertain. CDR3s include the opening cysteine and the closing phenylalanine or tryptophan. The order of the fields is clone size, D gene, V gene, J gene, CDR3 length, CDR3 DNA, CDR3 protein. A D gene is named only where the DNA matches it firmly. The size entry is marked missing in some rows and otherwise reads once, few, many or a size class.

NA	NA	TRBV6-6	TRBJ1-2	15	TGTGCCAGCACCATCCCCCCCGAGGGGACCTATGGCTACACCTTC	CASTIPPEGTYGYTF
NA	NA	TRBV11-3	TRBJ2-1	14	TGTGCCAGCAGCTTGGGCCGGTCTAGTAATGAGCAGTTCTTC	CASSLGRSSNEQFF
NA	NA	TRBV28	TRBJ2-7	15	TGTGCCAGCAGCTTGGGGGGGGCGTCGCCACACGAGCAGTACTTC	CASSLGGASPHEQYF
NA	NA	TRBV4-1	TRBJ1-4	15	TGCGCCAGCAGCCAAGATCGGGGGGAAAATGAAAAACTGTTTTTT	CASSQDRGENEKLFF
NA	NA	TRBV18	TRBJ1-4	16	TGTGCCAGCTCACCCAACGTGGGGGCCACTAATGAAAAACTGTTTTTT	CASSPNVGATNEKLFF
NA	TRBD1	TRBV2	TRBJ2-1	13	TGTGGGTCGGAAAGGGGGCTGTACAATGAGCAGTTCTTC	CGSERGLYNEQFF
NA	TRBD2	TRBV25-1	TRBJ2-1	14	TGTGCCAGCAGTGCCTTAGCGGGTTACAATGAGCAGTTCTTC	CASSALAGYNEQFF
NA	NA	TRBV5-1	TRBJ1-2	14	TGCGCCAGCAGCTTGGACACCTGGATAAAAGGCTACACCTTC	CASSLDTWIKGYTF
NA	TRBD2	TRBV19	TRBJ2-7	13	TGTGCCAGTAGTCTTTCGGGGGGGAGCGAGCAGTACTTC	CASSLSGGSEQYF
NA	NA	TRBV13	TRBJ2-7	14	TGTGCCAGCAGTAATCGGGACCGCTCCTACGAGCAGTACTTC	CASSNRDRSYEQYF
NA	TRBD2	TRBV10-3	TRBJ2-3	15	TGTGCCATCAGTACAGCGGGGGAAAGCACAGATACGCAGTATTTT	CAISTAGESTDTQYF
NA	NA	TRBV5-6	TRBJ2-1	13	TGTGCCAGCAGCTTGCCTAGGAACAATGAGCAGTTCTTC	CASSLPRNNEQFF
NA	TRBD1	TRBV7-3	TRBJ1-1	16	TGTGCCAGCAGCTTGGTAGGGACAGGGGAGCACACTGAAGCTTTCTTT	CASSLVGTGEHTEAFF
NA	NA	TRBV3-1/TRBV3-2	TRBJ1-1	14	TGTGCCAGCAGCCAAGATCCTCCTTACGAGCGAGCTTTCTTT	CASSQDPPYERAFF
NA	NA	TRBV19	TRBJ2-2	21	TGTGCCAGTAGTATAGGATCCCGGGCTTGGACACAGGGACTTAACACCGGGGAGCTGTTTTTT	CASSIGSRAWTQGLNTGELFF
NA	NA	TRBV30	TRBJ1-2	13	TGTGCCTGGAGTGTAGATAGGCGCTATGGCTACACCTTC	CAWSVDRRYGYTF
NA	TRBD2	TRBV5-6	TRBJ2-3	17	TGTGCCAGCAGCGTCGTTCTAGCGGGGGCCTTCACAGATACGCAGTATTTT	CASSVVLAGAFTDTQYF
NA	TRBD2	TRBV24-1	TRBJ2-1	17	TGTGCCACCAGTGAGCGCGGACTAGCGGAAACCTACAATGAGCAGTTCTTC	CATSERGLAETYNEQFF
once	TRBD1	TRBV27	TRBJ1-5	16	TGTGCCAGCAGTCTCTCTACGACAGGGCCCAATCAGCCCCAGCATTTT	CASSLSTTGPNQPQHF